This TCR beta chain came from a study of blood T cell repertoires in COVID-19. Turning to the study itself: The United States, Italy and Spain were the sources of the acute and convalescent COVID-19 samples. PBMCs, B-cell-depleted T cells, or T cells were the source of the cDNA or gDNA that made up the material.

Methods used by the authors: Estimation of nucleated cell counts was performed using reference gene primer amplification. Repertoires were generated with immunoSEQ multiplex PCR, while TCRdb's copy carries only in-frame clones and drops some. That table gives V, J and clone size, and the DNA gave D and trimming. The sample holds fewer than 70,000 clones; around 90% are singletons and the top ten take over 7.5%. This CDR3 comprises 12 residues. Per germline, CDR1 MDHEN and CDR2 SYDVKM. J gave up 5 bases and V 5 bases, and 0 bases lay outside the gene matches. The TCR was taken from a man in his fifties or sixties with active COVID-19. The sequencing sample was made of peripheral blood. This chain links TRBV28 with TRBJ2-4; 7 bases are a match to TRBD1. CDR3 amino acids: CASSGTENIQYF. CDR3 DNA sequence: TGTGCCAGCAGTGGGACAGAAAACATTCAGTACTTC.